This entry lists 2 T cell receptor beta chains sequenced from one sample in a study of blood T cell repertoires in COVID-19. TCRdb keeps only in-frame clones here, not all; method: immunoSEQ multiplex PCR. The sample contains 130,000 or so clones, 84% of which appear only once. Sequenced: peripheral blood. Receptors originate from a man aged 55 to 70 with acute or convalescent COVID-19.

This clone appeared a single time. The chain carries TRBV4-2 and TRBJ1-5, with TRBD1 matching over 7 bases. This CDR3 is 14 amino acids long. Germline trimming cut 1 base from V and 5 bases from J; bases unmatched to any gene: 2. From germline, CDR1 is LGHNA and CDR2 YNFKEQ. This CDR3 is CASSQGTGDQPQHF. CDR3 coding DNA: TGTGCCAGCAGCCAAGGAACAGGGGATCAGCCCCAGCATTTT.

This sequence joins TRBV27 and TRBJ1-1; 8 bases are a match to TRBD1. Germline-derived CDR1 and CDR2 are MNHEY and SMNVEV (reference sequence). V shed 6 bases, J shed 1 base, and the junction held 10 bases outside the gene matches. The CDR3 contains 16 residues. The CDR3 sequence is CASSRLIGQGNTEAFF. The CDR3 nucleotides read TGTGCCAGCAGCCGACTCATCGGACAGGGGAACACTGAAGCTTTCTTT.